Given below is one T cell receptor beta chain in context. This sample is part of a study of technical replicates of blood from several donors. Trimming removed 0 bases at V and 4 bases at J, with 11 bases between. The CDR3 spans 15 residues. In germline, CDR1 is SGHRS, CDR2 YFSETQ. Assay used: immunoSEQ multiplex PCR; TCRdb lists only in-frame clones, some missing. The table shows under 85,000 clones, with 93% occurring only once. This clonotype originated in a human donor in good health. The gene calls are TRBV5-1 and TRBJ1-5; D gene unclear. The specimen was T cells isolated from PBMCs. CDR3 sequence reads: CASSLEGGSNQPQHF. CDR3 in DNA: TGCGCCAGCAGCTTGGAGGGCGGGTCGAATCAGCCCCAGCATTTT.